The 14 T cell receptor beta chains below all came from one sample that was sequenced in a study of shared clonotypes between healthy human individuals. Repertoires were generated with immunoSEQ multiplex PCR, while TCRdb's copy carries only in-frame clones and drops some. The sample lists 2 million to 2.5 million clones; around 93% were seen once. The sequenced material came from naive CD4+ T cells from PBMCs. Regarding subset: CD45RA+ positively selected. The receptors here all came from a man aged 18-30 years in good health. Some clones in this sample may be carry-over from other donors' samples.

The chain is built from TRBV30 and TRBJ2-3; D assignment may be TRBD1 or TRBD2 (5 bases each). Germline V gene lookup returns CDR1 GTSNPN and CDR2 SVGIG (reference sequence). The CDR3 sequence is 14 residues long. V shed 0 bases and J shed 0 bases, with 7 bases lying between them. CDR3 loop: CAWSVWGSTDTQYF. In nucleotides, the CDR3 is TGTGCCTGGAGTGTTTGGGGGAGCACAGATACGCAGTATTTT.

The chain combines TRBV29-1 with TRBJ2-5; 11 bases align to TRBD2. Germline CDR1 is SQVTM and CDR2 is ANQGSEA. V lost 7 bases and J lost 7; bases outside the gene matches: 8. This CDR3 contains 13 residues. The CDR3 spells CSALAGGPGTQYF. The CDR3 bases are TGCAGCGCCTTAGCGGGAGGGCCGGGGACCCAGTACTTC.

This chain links TRBV5-6 with TRBJ2-1; D call uncertain. Germline CDR1 SGHDT, CDR2 YYEEEE. Deletions cut 2 bases from V and 8 bases from J, with 11 bases between. This CDR3 has 13 amino acids. This CDR3 reads CASSFGRTDEQFF. The CDR3 DNA is TGTGCCAGCAGCTTCGGGCGCACCGATGAGCAGTTCTTC.

This clone came up once. The V gene is TRBV29-1, the J gene TRBJ1-4, with D possibly matching TRBD1 (5 bases). V shed 8 bases and J shed 1 base, with 17 bases lying between them. CDR1 and CDR2 from the germline V gene are SQVTM and ANQGSEA. The CDR3 covers 15 residues. The CDR3, as DNA: TGCAGCACCCTGGGGGTGGACGGAACTAATGAAAAACTGTTTTTT. It specifies CSTLGVDGTNEKLFF.

This chain links TRBV11-1 with TRBJ2-3; TRBD2 agrees at 8 bases. The CDR3 runs to 16 residues. J was trimmed by 2 bases and V by 5 bases; bases with no gene match: 9. Looked up from germline, CDR1 is SGHAT and CDR2 is FQDESV (reference sequence). Here the CDR3 reads CASSRPGLAATDTQYF. CDR3 in DNA: TGTGCCAGCAGCCGCCCCGGACTAGCCGCCACAGATACGCAGTATTTT. Supplemented by reference TRBV11-1 and TRBJ2-3, the full variable domain reads EAEVAQSPRYKITEKSQAVAFWCDPISGHATLYWYRQILGQGPELLVQFQDESVVDDSQLPKDRFSAERLKGVDSTLKIQPAELGDSAMYLCASSRPGLAATDTQYFGPGTRLTVL.

This clone was seen only once. The sample contains more than one DNA sequence encoding this CDR3. The chain employs TRBV27 and TRBJ2-3; D not certain. Germline values: CDR1 MNHEY, CDR2 SMNVEV (reference sequence). V was cut by 3 bases and J by 2 bases, with 9 bases left in between. The CDR3 sequence is 14 residues long. The CDR3 reads CASSLSADTDTQYF. The CDR3 bases are TGTGCCAGCAGTTTGTCGGCCGACACAGATACGCAGTATTTT.

DNA for the CDR3: TGTGCCAGCAGCGTAGAACCGACTACCCTGTACAATGAGCAGTTCTTC. Translated, it gives CASSVEPTTLYNEQFF. This chain uses TRBV9 with TRBJ2-1, with D perhaps TRBD2 (5 bases). Germline V CDR1 and CDR2: SGDLS, YYNGEE. The CDR3 contains 16 residues. V shed 0 bases and J shed 4 bases, with 14 bases lying between them.

The chain has TRBV28 and TRBJ2-2; D is unclear. The CDR3 loop spans 13 amino acids. V was shortened by 5 bases and J by 6 bases, with 10 bases between the two germline ends. Looked up from germline, CDR1 is MDHEN and CDR2 is SYDVKM. CDR3 in amino acids: CASSGYRSGELFF. CDR3 DNA sequence: TGTGCCAGCAGTGGTTATCGGTCCGGGGAGCTGTTTTTT.

The DNA of the CDR3 is TGTGCCAGCAGCGCGTCCGGGACAGGCTCCTACGAGCAGTACTTC. Translation gives CASSASGTGSYEQYF. This chain joins TRBV5-4 and TRBJ2-7, with TRBD1 matching 8 bases. The CDR3 contains 15 residues. Trimming took 4 bases from V and 0 from J; bases not matched to a gene: 6. From germline, CDR1 is SGHNT and CDR2 YYREEE (reference sequence).

This sequence joins TRBV5-4 and TRBJ2-7, with 9 bases lining up with TRBD2. This CDR3 contains 16 residues. Germline values: CDR1 SGHNT, CDR2 YYREEE (reference sequence). V shed 4 bases, J shed 5 bases, and the junction held 13 bases outside the gene matches. The CDR3 nucleotides are TGTGCCAGCAGCCGCGCTGGGACTAGCTCCCCTCACGAGCAGTACTTC. Encoded protein: CASSRAGTSSPHEQYF. The full variable domain, its missing parts supplied by reference TRBV5-4 and TRBJ2-7, is ETGVTQSPTHLIKTRGQQVTLRCSSQSGHNTVSWYQQALGQGPQFIFQYYREEENGRGNFPPRFSGLQFPNYSSELNVNALELDDSALYLCASSRAGTSSPHEQYFGPGTRLTVT.

The chain is built from TRBV29-1 and TRBJ2-3, with 7 bases aligning to TRBD1. Germline CDR1 reads SQVTM; CDR2 reads ANQGSEA. V trimming: 7 bases; J trimming: 2 bases; junction bases outside the gene matches: 3. This CDR3 has 12 residues. The CDR3 loop is CSGTGNTDTQYF. The CDR3 nucleotides are TGCAGCGGGACAGGTAACACAGATACGCAGTATTTT.

CDR3 residues: CASSRDIQETQYF. CDR3 in DNA: TGCGCCAGCAGCCGGGACATCCAAGAGACCCAGTACTTC. The V call is TRBV5-1, the J call TRBJ2-5, with D tentatively TRBD1 (6 bases). Trimming left V 4 bases short and J 1 base short, with 8 bases between. The CDR3 totals 13 residues. The germline V gene encodes CDR1 SGHRS and CDR2 YFSETQ.

CDR3 in DNA: TGTGCCAGCAGTTCAGAACTAGCGGGAGTCGCCGGGGAGCTGTTTTTT. Amino acid sequence: CASSSELAGVAGELFF. The V and J genes are TRBV6-5 and TRBJ2-2; 11 bases fit TRBD2. The germline V gene encodes CDR1 MNHEY and CDR2 SVGAGI. This CDR3 contains 16 residues. The V segment lost 4 bases and the J segment 6 bases; nucleotides outside the gene matches: 7.

The CDR3 region has the DNA TGTGCCAGCAGCTTAGGTTCTGACAGGGCTGACATGAACACTGAAGCTTTCTTT. Translated: CASSLGSDRADMNTEAFF. This chain connects TRBV11-3 to TRBJ1-1, with 7 bases fitting TRBD1. Per the germline V gene, CDR1 is SGHNT and CDR2 is YENEEA. This CDR3 region has 18 residues. The V and J ends lost 1 base and 0 bases, in that order; junction bases with no gene match: 11.